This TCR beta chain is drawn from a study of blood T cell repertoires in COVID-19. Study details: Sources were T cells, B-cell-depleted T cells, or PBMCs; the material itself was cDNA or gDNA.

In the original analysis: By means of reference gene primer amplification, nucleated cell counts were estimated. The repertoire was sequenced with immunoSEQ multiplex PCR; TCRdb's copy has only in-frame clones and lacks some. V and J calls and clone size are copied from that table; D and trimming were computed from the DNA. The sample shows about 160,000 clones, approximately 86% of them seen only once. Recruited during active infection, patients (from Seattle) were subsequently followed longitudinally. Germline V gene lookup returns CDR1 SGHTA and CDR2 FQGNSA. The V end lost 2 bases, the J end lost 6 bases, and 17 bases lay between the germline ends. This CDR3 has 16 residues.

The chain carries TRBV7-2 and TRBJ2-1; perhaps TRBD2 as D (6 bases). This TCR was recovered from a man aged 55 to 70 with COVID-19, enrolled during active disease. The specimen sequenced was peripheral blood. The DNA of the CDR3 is TGTGCCAGCAGCTTAAACGGGGGATTGGTCGGCAATGAGCAGTTCTTC. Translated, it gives CASSLNGGLVGNEQFF.